This T cell receptor (beta chain) was obtained from a study of cytomegalovirus exposure and HLA in healthy donors. About this clone itself: The antigen remains undetermined.

Study-wide results and caveats: Despite most TCR sequences being rare, some public TCRs occurred in many donors. A cluster of highly shared sequence variants was likely a sequencing artifact.

The germline gives CDR1 MNHEY, CDR2 SMNVEV (reference sequence). The CDR3 contains 15 residues. V was cut by 4 bases and J by 0 bases, with 7 bases left in between. PCR primers comprised 60 Vbeta and 13 Jbeta primers. The repertoire was sequenced with immunoSEQ multiplex PCR; TCRdb's copy has only in-frame clones and lacks some. The repertoire holds 130,000 to 150,000 clones, with 80% to 85% as singletons. This TCR was sampled from a male donor in good health and CMV-seropositive. V gene TRBV27 combines with J gene TRBJ2-6; the D gene is possibly TRBD1 (5 bases). Specimen: PBMCs. DNA for the CDR3: TGTGCCAGCAGTTCTACAGGCTCTGGGGCCAACGTCCTGACTTTC. It encodes CASSSTGSGANVLTF.